The rows below give T cell receptor beta chains drawn from one sample of a study of blood T cell repertoires in COVID-19. The table came from immunoSEQ multiplex PCR; TCRdb's copy has only in-frame clones and leaves some out. Counted here are 70,000 to 90,000 clones, roughly 91% occurring once; the ten biggest clones make up 1.2%. The sequencing sample was made of PBMCs or T cells enriched from blood (not recorded which). These receptors all come from a woman aged 50 to 60 with acute COVID-19. Each CDR3 is given with its conserved first and last residue. A D gene is named only where the DNA matches it firmly. Expanded clones are given a class, and other clones once, few, many or no size at all.

j_call: TRBJ1-6; v_call: TRBV19; d_call: TRBD1; clone_size: .; cdr3_nt: TGTGCCAGTACGCCGCTAAGACAGGGCCATTCACCCCTCCACTTT; cdr3_aa: CASTPLRQGHSPLHF
j_call: TRBJ1-1; v_call: TRBV19; d_call: .; clone_size: .; cdr3_nt: TGTGCCAGTAGTACATCGGGTAGGAACACTGAAGCTTTCTTT; cdr3_aa: CASSTSGRNTEAFF
j_call: TRBJ1-1; v_call: TRBV30; d_call: TRBD1; clone_size: .; cdr3_nt: TGTGCCTGGGACAGGGTAAACACTGAAGCTTTCTTT; cdr3_aa: CAWDRVNTEAFF
j_call: TRBJ2-7; v_call: TRBV28; d_call: TRBD2; clone_size: .; cdr3_nt: TGTGCCAGCAGTTCCCAGCGGGAGGGCCTCTACGAGCAGTACTTC; cdr3_aa: CASSSQREGLYEQYF
j_call: TRBJ2-7; v_call: TRBV7-2; d_call: .; clone_size: .; cdr3_nt: TGTGCCAGCAGCCCAACCTATTCGCACGAGCAGTACTTC; cdr3_aa: CASSPTYSHEQYF
j_call: TRBJ1-6; v_call: TRBV4-1; d_call: TRBD1; clone_size: few; cdr3_nt: TGCGCCAGCGGACAGGGAGGAAATCCACCCCTCCACTTT; cdr3_aa: CASGQGGNPPLHF
j_call: TRBJ1-4; v_call: TRBV4-1; d_call: .; clone_size: .; cdr3_nt: TGCGCCAGCAGCCCATCTTCTACGGGAGGACACCTGAATGAAAAACTGTTTTTT; cdr3_aa: CASSPSSTGGHLNEKLFF
j_call: TRBJ1-1; v_call: TRBV10-3; d_call: .; clone_size: once; cdr3_nt: TGTGCCATCAGTGAGTCGATCGGTGGGAACACTGAAGCTTTCTTT; cdr3_aa: CAISESIGGNTEAFF
j_call: TRBJ1-1; v_call: TRBV29-1; d_call: TRBD1; clone_size: .; cdr3_nt: TGCAGCGTTGACCCGGGACAGACGAACACTGAAGCTTTCTTT; cdr3_aa: CSVDPGQTNTEAFF
j_call: TRBJ2-1; v_call: TRBV10-3; d_call: TRBD2; clone_size: once; cdr3_nt: TGTGCCATCAAACCGGGACTAGCGGGAGGGCCCCCCTACAATGAGCAGTTCTTC; cdr3_aa: CAIKPGLAGGPPYNEQFF
j_call: TRBJ2-3; v_call: TRBV3-1/TRBV3-2; d_call: .; clone_size: .; cdr3_nt: TGTGCCAGCAGCCAAGCCAGGCCGGGCGGGACTGGGGTTGATACGCAGTATTTT; cdr3_aa: CASSQARPGGTGVDTQYF
j_call: TRBJ2-7; v_call: TRBV7-2; d_call: .; clone_size: .; cdr3_nt: TGTGCCAGCGGCCCCCGGCTAGATCTCGACGAGCAGTACTTC; cdr3_aa: CASGPRLDLDEQYF
j_call: TRBJ2-7; v_call: TRBV10-3; d_call: TRBD1; clone_size: .; cdr3_nt: TGTGCCATCAGTGATAAGACAGGGGTTTACAACGAGCAGTACTTC; cdr3_aa: CAISDKTGVYNEQYF
j_call: TRBJ2-5; v_call: TRBV11-3; d_call: .; clone_size: .; cdr3_nt: TGTGCCAGCAGCGGCCCGACAGCCCAGTACTTC; cdr3_aa: CASSGPTAQYF
j_call: TRBJ1-2; v_call: TRBV11-2; d_call: .; clone_size: .; cdr3_nt: TGTGCCAGCAGCTTAGTTGTAAACTATGGCTACACCTTC; cdr3_aa: CASSLVVNYGYTF
j_call: TRBJ2-4; v_call: TRBV27; d_call: TRBD1; clone_size: .; cdr3_nt: TGTGCCAGCAGTTTAACAGGACAGGGCATTCAGTACTTC; cdr3_aa: CASSLTGQGIQYF
j_call: TRBJ2-3; v_call: TRBV9; d_call: .; clone_size: .; cdr3_nt: TGTGCCAGCAGCCCTGCTCCAAGGGGCGCAGATACGCAGTATTTT; cdr3_aa: CASSPAPRGADTQYF
j_call: TRBJ2-1; v_call: TRBV24-1; d_call: .; clone_size: .; cdr3_nt: TGTGCCACCAGTGATCCACAGGGTACCGGCAATGAGCAGTTCTTC; cdr3_aa: CATSDPQGTGNEQFF
j_call: TRBJ1-6; v_call: TRBV11-3; d_call: .; clone_size: .; cdr3_nt: TGTGCCAGCAGCCTGAGAAGTCTGAGCTCCTATAATTCACCCCTCCACTTT; cdr3_aa: CASSLRSLSSYNSPLHF
j_call: TRBJ1-2; v_call: TRBV2; d_call: .; clone_size: .; cdr3_nt: TGTGCCAGCAAACAGGGACTAGCTAACTATGGCTACACCTTC; cdr3_aa: CASKQGLANYGYTF
j_call: TRBJ2-3; v_call: TRBV11-1; d_call: .; clone_size: once; cdr3_nt: TGTGCCAGCAGCTTAGATGCAGGGGGCACAGATACGCAGTATTTT; cdr3_aa: CASSLDAGGTDTQYF
j_call: TRBJ2-5; v_call: TRBV30; d_call: .; clone_size: .; cdr3_nt: TGTGCCTGGAGGCCACAGGGCACGGGGACCCAGTACTTC; cdr3_aa: CAWRPQGTGTQYF
j_call: TRBJ1-1; v_call: TRBV5-1; d_call: TRBD1; clone_size: .; cdr3_nt: TGCGCCAGCAGCTTGTCTACAGGGGGCACTGAAGCTTTCTTT; cdr3_aa: CASSLSTGGTEAFF
j_call: TRBJ2-3; v_call: TRBV12-2; d_call: .; clone_size: .; cdr3_nt: TGTGCAAGTCGCTTAGTCGCAGATACGCAGTATTTT; cdr3_aa: CASRLVADTQYF
j_call: TRBJ1-3; v_call: TRBV7-9; d_call: .; clone_size: .; cdr3_nt: TGTGCCAGCAGCCAAAGAGGGTCTGGAAACACCATATATTTT; cdr3_aa: CASSQRGSGNTIYF
j_call: TRBJ2-1; v_call: TRBV4-1; d_call: TRBD2; clone_size: once; cdr3_nt: TGCGCCAGCAGCCCTCAACTAGCGGGAGGTAACAATGAGCAGTTCTTC; cdr3_aa: CASSPQLAGGNNEQFF
j_call: TRBJ2-1; v_call: TRBV15; d_call: TRBD1; clone_size: .; cdr3_nt: TGTGCCACCAGCAGAGACAGGGGGCTTGAGCAGTTCTTC; cdr3_aa: CATSRDRGLEQFF
j_call: TRBJ1-3; v_call: TRBV10-1; d_call: .; clone_size: few; cdr3_nt: TGCGCCAGCAGTGATGGGGGGATTGGAAACACCATATATTTT; cdr3_aa: CASSDGGIGNTIYF
j_call: TRBJ2-1; v_call: TRBV3-1/TRBV3-2; d_call: .; clone_size: .; cdr3_nt: TGTGCCAGCGCTCGGGGGACCTACAATGAGCAGTTCTTC; cdr3_aa: CASARGTYNEQFF
j_call: TRBJ2-1; v_call: TRBV5-4; d_call: .; clone_size: .; cdr3_nt: TGTGCCAGCAGCACCCGGGATAGGCACTACAATGAGCAGTTCTTC; cdr3_aa: CASSTRDRHYNEQFF
j_call: TRBJ2-7; v_call: TRBV2; d_call: .; clone_size: .; cdr3_nt: TGTGCCAGCAAACCACAGGTACACTCCTACGAGCAGTACTTC; cdr3_aa: CASKPQVHSYEQYF
j_call: TRBJ2-7; v_call: TRBV5-4; d_call: TRBD2; clone_size: .; cdr3_nt: TGTGCCAGCAGCTGGGGACTAGCGGGAGGGGGCAACGAGCAGTACTTC; cdr3_aa: CASSWGLAGGGNEQYF
j_call: TRBJ2-2; v_call: TRBV5-1; d_call: .; clone_size: .; cdr3_nt: TGCGCCAGCAGCCCAACAGAACCCGGGGAGCTGTTTTTT; cdr3_aa: CASSPTEPGELFF
j_call: TRBJ1-4; v_call: TRBV18; d_call: .; clone_size: .; cdr3_nt: TGTGCCAGCTCACCCGAGGCTGGTTTTGCGGAAAAACTGTTTTTT; cdr3_aa: CASSPEAGFAEKLFF
j_call: TRBJ1-6; v_call: TRBV11-3; d_call: .; clone_size: .; cdr3_nt: TGTGCCAGCAGCTTAGAGTCAGGATTTTCACCCCTCCACTTT; cdr3_aa: CASSLESGFSPLHF
j_call: TRBJ2-1; v_call: TRBV19; d_call: TRBD1; clone_size: .; cdr3_nt: TGTGCCAGTAGTGACAGGGTTCTAGGCGAGCAGTTCTTC; cdr3_aa: CASSDRVLGEQFF
j_call: TRBJ2-4; v_call: TRBV27; d_call: TRBD2; clone_size: .; cdr3_nt: TGTGCCAGCACAGCGGGAGGGAATGTGGCCAAAAACATTCAGTACTTC; cdr3_aa: CASTAGGNVAKNIQYF
j_call: TRBJ2-3; v_call: TRBV6-2/TRBV6-3; d_call: TRBD2; clone_size: medium-sized; cdr3_nt: TGTGCCAGCAGTCCCCCGACGAGCGGGAGTGCTACGCAGTATTTT; cdr3_aa: CASSPPTSGSATQYF
j_call: TRBJ2-1; v_call: TRBV24-1; d_call: TRBD2; clone_size: .; cdr3_nt: TGTGCCACCAGTTTTTCCGCTGGGAGCGGGAACTCACACTACAATGAGCAGTTCTTC; cdr3_aa: CATSFSAGSGNSHYNEQFF
j_call: TRBJ2-6; v_call: TRBV21-1; d_call: .; clone_size: .; cdr3_nt: TGTGCCAGCATTCAGGGGTTCCTAGACTCTGGGGCCAACGTCCTGACTTTC; cdr3_aa: CASIQGFLDSGANVLTF
j_call: TRBJ2-3; v_call: TRBV25-1; d_call: .; clone_size: .; cdr3_nt: TGTGCCACCTCTCCGGCGGCCTCAGATACGCAGTATTTT; cdr3_aa: CATSPAASDTQYF
j_call: TRBJ1-1; v_call: TRBV9; d_call: .; clone_size: once; cdr3_nt: TGTGCCAGCAGCGTGGGCAGGGATACTGAAGCTTTCTTT; cdr3_aa: CASSVGRDTEAFF
j_call: TRBJ2-7; v_call: TRBV5-6; d_call: TRBD2; clone_size: once; cdr3_nt: TGTGCCAGCAGCTTGGTTCCCGGGGAGGGGGAGCAGTACTTC; cdr3_aa: CASSLVPGEGEQYF
j_call: TRBJ1-5; v_call: TRBV19; d_call: TRBD1; clone_size: .; cdr3_nt: TGTGCCAGTAGTCCCACAGGGGGCCCTCAGCCCCAGCATTTT; cdr3_aa: CASSPTGGPQPQHF
j_call: TRBJ1-1; v_call: TRBV29-1; d_call: .; clone_size: .; cdr3_nt: TGCAGCGCCAGGTACGGGGGCACTGAAGCTTTCTTT; cdr3_aa: CSARYGGTEAFF
j_call: TRBJ2-7; v_call: TRBV28; d_call: TRBD1; clone_size: .; cdr3_nt: TGTGCCAGCAGTTTTAGACTAACAGGGGAGGAGCAGTACTTC; cdr3_aa: CASSFRLTGEEQYF
j_call: TRBJ1-1; v_call: TRBV18; d_call: TRBD1; clone_size: .; cdr3_nt: TGTGCCAGCTCACCGGGACAGCGTCCCATGAACACTGAAGCTTTCTTT; cdr3_aa: CASSPGQRPMNTEAFF
j_call: TRBJ2-5; v_call: TRBV29-1; d_call: .; clone_size: .; cdr3_nt: TGCAGCGTTGAGAGGGAGACCCAGTACTTC; cdr3_aa: CSVERETQYF
j_call: TRBJ2-7; v_call: TRBV14; d_call: .; clone_size: .; cdr3_nt: TGTGCCAGCAGCCAAGACCAGGGGTTCCACGAGCAGTACTTC; cdr3_aa: CASSQDQGFHEQYF
j_call: TRBJ2-7; v_call: TRBV4-2; d_call: TRBD1; clone_size: few; cdr3_nt: TGTGCCAGCAGCCAAGTAGGGGGCAGGGACTACGAGCAGTACTTC; cdr3_aa: CASSQVGGRDYEQYF
j_call: TRBJ1-2; v_call: TRBV3-1/TRBV3-2; d_call: .; clone_size: .; cdr3_nt: TGTGCCAGCAGCCAAGGGCACCAGAGATGGGGGGAGGGCTATGGCTACACCTTC; cdr3_aa: CASSQGHQRWGEGYGYTF